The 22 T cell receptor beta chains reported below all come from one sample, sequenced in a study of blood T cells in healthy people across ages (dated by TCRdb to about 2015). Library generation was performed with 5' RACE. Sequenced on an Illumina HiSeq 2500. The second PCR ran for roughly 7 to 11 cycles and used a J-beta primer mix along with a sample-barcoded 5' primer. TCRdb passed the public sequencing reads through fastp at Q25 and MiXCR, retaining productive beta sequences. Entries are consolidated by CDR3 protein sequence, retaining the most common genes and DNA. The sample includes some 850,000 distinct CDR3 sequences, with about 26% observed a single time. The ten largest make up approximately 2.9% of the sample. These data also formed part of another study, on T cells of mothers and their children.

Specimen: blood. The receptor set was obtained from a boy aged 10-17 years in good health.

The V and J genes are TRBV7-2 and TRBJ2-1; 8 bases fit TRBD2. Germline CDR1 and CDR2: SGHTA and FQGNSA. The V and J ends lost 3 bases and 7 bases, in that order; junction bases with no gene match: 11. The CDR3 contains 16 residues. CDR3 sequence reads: CASSFTGGGLVNEQFF. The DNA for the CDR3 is TGTGCCAGCAGCTTTACGGGCGGGGGGCTTGTGAATGAGCAGTTCTTC. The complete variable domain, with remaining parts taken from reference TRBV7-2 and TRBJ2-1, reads GAGVSQSPSNKVTEKGKDVELRCDPISGHTALYWYRQSLGQGLEFLIYFQGNSAPDKSGLPSDRFSAERTGGSVSTLTIQRTQQEDSAVYLCASSFTGGGLVNEQFFGPGTRLTVL.

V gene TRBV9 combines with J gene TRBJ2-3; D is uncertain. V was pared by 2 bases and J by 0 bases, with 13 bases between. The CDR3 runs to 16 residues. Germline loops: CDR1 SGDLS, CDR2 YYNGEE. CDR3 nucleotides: TGTGCCAGCAGCGTTGGCGAAGTCACTAGCACAGATACGCAGTATTTT. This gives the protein CASSVGEVTSTDTQYF.

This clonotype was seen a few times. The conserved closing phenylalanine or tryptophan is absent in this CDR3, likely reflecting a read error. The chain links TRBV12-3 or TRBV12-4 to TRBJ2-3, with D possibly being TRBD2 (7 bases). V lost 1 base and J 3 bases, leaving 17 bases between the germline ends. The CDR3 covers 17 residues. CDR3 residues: CASSLGLWGGGTDTQYS. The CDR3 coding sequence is TGTGCCAGCAGTTTAGGCCTTTGGGGGGGCGGAACAGATACGCAGTATTCC.

This CDR3 reads CSVGVGEKLFF. CDR3 coding DNA: TGCAGCGTGGGGGTTGGCGAAAAACTGTTTTTT. This chain connects TRBV29-1 to TRBJ1-4; possible D gene TRBD1, 5 bases. Germline loops: CDR1 SQVTM, CDR2 ANQGSEA. Trimming pared 6 bases from V and 8 bases from J, leaving 10 bases between. The CDR3 has 11 residues. The complete variable domain, with remaining parts taken from reference TRBV29-1 and TRBJ1-4, reads SAVISQKPSRDICQRGTSLTIQCQVDSQVTMMFWYRQQPGQSLTLIATANQGSEATYESGFVIDKFPISRPNLTFSTLTVSNMSPEDSSIYLCSVGVGEKLFFGSGTQLSVL.

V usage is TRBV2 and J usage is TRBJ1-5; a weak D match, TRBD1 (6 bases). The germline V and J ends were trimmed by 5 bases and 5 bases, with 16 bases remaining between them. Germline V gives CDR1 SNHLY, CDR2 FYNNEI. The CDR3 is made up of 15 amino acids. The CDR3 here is CASSRDTRRDQPQHF. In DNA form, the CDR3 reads TGTGCCAGCAGTCGGGACACCCGGCGGGATCAGCCCCAGCATTTT.

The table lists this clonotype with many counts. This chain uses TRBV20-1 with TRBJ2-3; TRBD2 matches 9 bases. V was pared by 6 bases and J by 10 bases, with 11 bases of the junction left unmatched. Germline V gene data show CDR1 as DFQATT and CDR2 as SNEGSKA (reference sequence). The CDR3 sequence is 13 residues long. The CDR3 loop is CSAQPGLARAQYF. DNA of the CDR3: TGCAGTGCACAACCGGGACTAGCTAGGGCGCAGTATTTT.

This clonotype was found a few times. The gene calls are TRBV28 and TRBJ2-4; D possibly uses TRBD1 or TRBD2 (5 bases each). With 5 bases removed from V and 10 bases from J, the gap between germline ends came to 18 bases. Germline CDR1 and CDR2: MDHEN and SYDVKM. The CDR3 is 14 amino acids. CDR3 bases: TGTGCCAGCAGTCCCCCAGGGAGCGTCCCGATTCAGTACTTC. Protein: CASSPPGSVPIQYF.

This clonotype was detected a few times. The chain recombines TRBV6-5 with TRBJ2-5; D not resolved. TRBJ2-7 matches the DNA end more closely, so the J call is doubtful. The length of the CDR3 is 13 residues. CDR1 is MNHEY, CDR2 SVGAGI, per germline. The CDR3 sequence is CASSYGPAYEQYF. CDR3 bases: TGTGCCAGCAGTTACGGTCCGGCATACGAGCAGTACTTC.

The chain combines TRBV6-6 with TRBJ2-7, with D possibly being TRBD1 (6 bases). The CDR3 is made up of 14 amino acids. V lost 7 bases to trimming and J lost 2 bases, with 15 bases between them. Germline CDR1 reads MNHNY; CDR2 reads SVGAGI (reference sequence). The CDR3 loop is CASTPGHGPYEQYF. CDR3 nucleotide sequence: TGTGCCAGCACGCCGGGACACGGACCCTACGAGCAGTACTTC.

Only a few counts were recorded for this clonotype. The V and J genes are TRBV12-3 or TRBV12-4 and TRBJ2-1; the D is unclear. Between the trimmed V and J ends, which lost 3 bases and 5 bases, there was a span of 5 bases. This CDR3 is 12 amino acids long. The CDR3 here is CASSFSNNEQFF. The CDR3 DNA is TGTGCCAGCAGTTTTTCGAACAATGAGCAGTTCTTC.

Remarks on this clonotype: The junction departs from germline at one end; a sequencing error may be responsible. CDR3 DNA sequence: TGTGCGATCAGGGCTGCGACGGACCAAGAGACCCAGTACTTC. The encoded protein is CAIRAATDQETQYF. J is TRBJ2-5 and V is TRBV10-3, with a weak D call TRBD1 (5 bases). This CDR3 has 14 residues. Germline CDR1 and CDR2: ENHRY and SYGVKD.

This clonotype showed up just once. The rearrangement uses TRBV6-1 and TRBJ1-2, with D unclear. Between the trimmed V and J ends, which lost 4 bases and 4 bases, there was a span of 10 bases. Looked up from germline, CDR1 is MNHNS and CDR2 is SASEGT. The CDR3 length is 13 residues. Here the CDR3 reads CASSADALYGYTF. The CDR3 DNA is TGTGCCAGCAGTGCAGACGCGCTCTATGGCTACACCTTC.

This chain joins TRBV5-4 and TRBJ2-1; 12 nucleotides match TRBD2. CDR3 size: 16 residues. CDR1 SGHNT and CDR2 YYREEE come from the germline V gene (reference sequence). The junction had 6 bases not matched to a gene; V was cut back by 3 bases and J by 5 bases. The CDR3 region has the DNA TGTGCCAGCAGCTCTCCTAGCGGGGGGGCAGACAATGAGCAGTTCTTC. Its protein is CASSSPSGGADNEQFF.

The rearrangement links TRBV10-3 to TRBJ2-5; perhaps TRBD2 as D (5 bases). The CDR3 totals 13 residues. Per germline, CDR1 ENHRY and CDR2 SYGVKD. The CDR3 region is CATKLAQQETQYF. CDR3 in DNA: TGTGCTACTAAGCTAGCCCAACAAGAGACCCAGTACTTC.

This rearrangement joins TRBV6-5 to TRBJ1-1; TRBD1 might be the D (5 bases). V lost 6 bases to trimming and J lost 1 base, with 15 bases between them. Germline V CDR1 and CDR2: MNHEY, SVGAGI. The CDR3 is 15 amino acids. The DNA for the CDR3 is TGTGCCAGCAGACGCGATCAGGGCGGGAACACTGAAGCTTTCTTT. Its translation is CASRRDQGGNTEAFF.

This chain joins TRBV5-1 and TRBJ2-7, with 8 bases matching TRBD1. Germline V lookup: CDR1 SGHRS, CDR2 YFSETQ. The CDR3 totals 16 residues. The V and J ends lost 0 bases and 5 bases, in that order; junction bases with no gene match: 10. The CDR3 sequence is CASSLEGRQGSHEQYF. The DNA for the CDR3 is TGCGCCAGCAGCTTGGAAGGTAGACAGGGGTCCCACGAGCAGTACTTC. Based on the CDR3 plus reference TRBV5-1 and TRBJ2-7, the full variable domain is KAGVTQTPRYLIKTRGQQVTLSCSPISGHRSVSWYQQTPGQGLQFLFEYFSETQRNKGNFPGRFSGRQFSNSRSEMNVSTLELGDSALYLCASSLEGRQGSHEQYFGPGTRLTVT.

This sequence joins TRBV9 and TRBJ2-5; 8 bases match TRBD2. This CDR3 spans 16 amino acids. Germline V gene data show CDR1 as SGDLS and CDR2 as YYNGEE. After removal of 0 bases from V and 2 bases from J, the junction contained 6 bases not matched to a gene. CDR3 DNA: TGTGCCAGCAGCGTAGCTACGGGGGGGATTCAAGAGACCCAGTACTTC. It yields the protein CASSVATGGIQETQYF.

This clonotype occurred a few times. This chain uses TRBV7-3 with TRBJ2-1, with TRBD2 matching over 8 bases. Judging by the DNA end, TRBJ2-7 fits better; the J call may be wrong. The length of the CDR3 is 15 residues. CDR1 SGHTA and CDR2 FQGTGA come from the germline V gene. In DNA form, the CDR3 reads TGTGCCAGCAGCTTTAATGGCGGGGGGCCCTACGAGCAGTACTTC. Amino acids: CASSFNGGGPYEQYF.

CDR3 DNA sequence: TGTGCCAGCAGTATTCAAGTTCCCCCCACAGATACGCAGTATTTT. It encodes CASSIQVPPTDTQYF. This chain connects TRBV12-3 or TRBV12-4 to TRBJ2-3; D unclear. The V end lost 5 bases, the J end lost 2 bases, and 14 bases lay between the germline ends. CDR3 length: 15 amino acids.

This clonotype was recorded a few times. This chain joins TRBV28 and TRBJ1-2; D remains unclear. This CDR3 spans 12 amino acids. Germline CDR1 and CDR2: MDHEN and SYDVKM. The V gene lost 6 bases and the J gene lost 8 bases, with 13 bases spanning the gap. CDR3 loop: CASSPRVDGYTF. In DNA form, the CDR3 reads TGTGCCAGCAGCCCACGGGTGGACGGCTACACCTTC.

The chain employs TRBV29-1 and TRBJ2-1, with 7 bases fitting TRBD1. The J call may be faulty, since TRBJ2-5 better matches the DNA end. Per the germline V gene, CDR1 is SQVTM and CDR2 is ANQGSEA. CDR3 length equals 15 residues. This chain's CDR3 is CSVRDREYETETQYF. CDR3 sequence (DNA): TGCAGCGTTCGTGACAGGGAATACGAAACGGAGACCCAGTACTTC.

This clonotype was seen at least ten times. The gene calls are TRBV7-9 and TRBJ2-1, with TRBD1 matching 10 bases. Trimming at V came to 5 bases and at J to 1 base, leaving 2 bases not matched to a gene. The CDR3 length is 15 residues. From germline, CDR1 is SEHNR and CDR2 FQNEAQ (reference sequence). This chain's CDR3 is CASSRGQGSYNEQFF. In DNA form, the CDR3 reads TGTGCCAGCAGCCGGGGACAGGGGTCCTACAATGAGCAGTTCTTC.